Each of the 27 T cell receptor beta chains below was sequenced from the same sample in a study of T cell repertoires in cytomegalovirus infection. One entry per CDR3 protein, called by TCRdb with MiXCR from the reads. The repertoire holds more than 150,000 distinct CDR3 sequences, with roughly a quarter as singletons. The source material was PBMCs. The receptors derive from a human donor in good health (CMV status not recorded). Some clones in this sample may be carry-over from other donors' samples.

Here the CDR3 DNA reads TGTGCCAGCAGTTTATTGGCAGGGGGTGGCTACACCTTC. This codes for CASSLLAGGGYTF. The chain uses TRBV12-3 or TRBV12-4 and TRBJ1-2; TRBD1 aligns across 7 bases. This CDR3 spans 13 amino acids. V was clipped by 2 bases and J by 7 bases; unmatched bases: 4.

The CDR3: CASSLNLAGGDIQYF. In DNA, the CDR3 is TGTGCCAGCAGCTTAAATTTGGCGGGAGGAGACATTCAGTACTTC. The chain is built from TRBV11-2 and TRBJ2-4; 8 nucleotides line up with TRBD2. V gave up 2 bases and J gave up 8 bases; unmatched junction bases: 8. The CDR3 runs to 15 residues. CDR1 is SGHAT and CDR2 is FQNNGV in the germline V gene.

There are many counts of this clonotype. The chain combines TRBV19 with TRBJ1-5; D is undetermined. V lost 0 bases, J lost 3 bases, and 9 bases lay in between. The CDR3 has 15 residues. Germline CDR1 is LNHDA and CDR2 is SQIVND (reference sequence). CDR3 in DNA: TGTGCCAGTAGTATAGACCCCCGCGCCAATCAGCCCCAGCATTTT. It codes for CASSIDPRANQPQHF.

This clonotype came up a few times. The V and J genes are TRBV6-1 and TRBJ2-2; 7 positions match TRBD1. Unmatched junction bases numbered 7, after V lost 4 bases and J lost 5 bases. This CDR3 has 15 residues. Germline CDR1 MNHNS, CDR2 SASEGT. In DNA, the CDR3 is TGTGCCAGCAGTGTTACAGGGGTTGTGACCGGGGAGCTGTTTTTT. Encoded protein: CASSVTGVVTGELFF.

The chain is built from TRBV5-4 and TRBJ1-6; 7 bases are shared with TRBD1. The CDR3 spans 15 residues. CDR1 is SGHNT and CDR2 is YYREEE in the germline V gene (reference sequence). The V and J ends lost 5 bases and 7 bases, in that order; junction bases with no gene match: 9. CDR3 in amino acids: CASRQAGTVNSPLHF. In nucleotides, the CDR3 is TGTGCCAGCAGACAAGCCGGGACAGTAAATTCACCCCTCCACTTT.

This clonotype appeared a few times. CDR3 sequence reads: CASSPGLENTEAFF. DNA for the CDR3: TGTGCCAGCAGCCCAGGACTGGAGAACACTGAAGCTTTCTTT. The chain has TRBV7-9 and TRBJ1-1; D is uncertain. This CDR3 region has 14 residues. Trimming took off 5 bases at V and 1 base at J, with 11 bases between the two ends. Germline lookup yields CDR1 SEHNR and CDR2 FQNEAQ (reference sequence).

V usage is TRBV2 and J usage is TRBJ2-3, with D tentatively TRBD1 (6 bases). The CDR3 loop spans 14 amino acids. V lost 3 bases and J 6 bases, leaving 13 bases between the germline ends. The germline V gene has CDR1 SNHLY and CDR2 FYNNEI. The CDR3 is CASSEGQGMDTQYF. The CDR3 bases are TGTGCCAGCAGTGAGGGTCAGGGGATGGATACGCAGTATTTT.

The rearrangement uses TRBV7-8 and TRBJ2-5; 11 bases agree with TRBD1. Germline V lookup: CDR1 SGHVS, CDR2 FQNEAQ. This CDR3 is built from 18 residues. V trimming: 4 bases; J trimming: 3 bases; junction bases outside the gene matches: 13. CDR3 sequence reads: CASSSRTGTGGTKETQYF. For the CDR3, the DNA is TGTGCCAGCAGCTCCCGGACGGGGACAGGGGGGACCAAAGAGACCCAGTACTTC.

The sample holds many counts of this clonotype. The chain links TRBV7-9 to TRBJ2-7; no clear D. The CDR3 consists of 12 residues. The germline V gene encodes CDR1 SEHNR and CDR2 FQNEAQ (reference sequence). The V end lost 1 base, the J end lost 2 bases, and 3 bases lay between the germline ends. Written as DNA, the CDR3 is TGTGCCAGCAGCTTAGAGACCTACGAGCAGTACTTC. It codes for CASSLETYEQYF.

This clonotype was found many times. The chain couples TRBV4-1 to TRBJ1-1; possibly TRBD1 for D (5 bases). The CDR3 contains 14 residues. In germline, CDR1 is MGHRA, CDR2 YSYEKL. V lost 1 base and J 3 bases, leaving 9 bases between the germline ends. The chain's CDR3 is CASSQADTYTEAFF. CDR3 coding DNA: TGCGCCAGCAGCCAAGCGGACACCTACACTGAAGCTTTCTTT.

This clonotype was recorded a few times. V usage is TRBV28 and J usage is TRBJ2-5; 9 positions match TRBD2. The J segment lost 3 bases and the V segment lost 4 bases, leaving 6 bases of the junction unmatched. Germline loops: CDR1 MDHEN, CDR2 SYDVKM. CDR3 size: 15 residues. CDR3: CASSSLLAGEETQYF. The CDR3 region has the DNA TGTGCCAGCAGTTCATTATTAGCGGGAGAAGAGACCCAGTACTTC.

This clonotype was seen a handful of times. This chain connects TRBV4-1 to TRBJ2-2; D may match TRBD1 or TRBD2 (7 bases each). CDR1 is MGHRA and CDR2 is YSYEKL in the germline V gene. The CDR3 covers 16 residues. Trimming shortened V by 5 bases and J by 5 bases, and 18 bases separated the two germline ends. CDR3 sequence reads: CASSKGTGEGTGELFF. CDR3 DNA: TGCGCCAGCAGCAAAGGAACAGGGGAGGGGACCGGGGAGCTGTTTTTT.

This clonotype was seen at least ten times. This sequence joins TRBV7-2 and TRBJ2-2, with D possibly TRBD1 on 6 matching bases. Per germline, CDR1 SGHTA and CDR2 FQGNSA. The germline V and J ends were trimmed by 5 bases and 2 bases, with 12 bases remaining between them. This CDR3 has 15 amino acids. CDR3 sequence: CASSAPGTNTGELFF. The CDR3 DNA sequence: TGTGCCAGCAGCGCCCCCGGGACAAACACCGGGGAGCTGTTTTTT.

This clonotype turned up a few times. The chain joins TRBV11-2 to TRBJ2-1, with 10 bases fitting TRBD2. The germline V gene encodes CDR1 SGHAT and CDR2 FQNNGV. V shed 5 bases, J shed 6 bases, and the junction held 10 bases outside the gene matches. The length of the CDR3 is 16 residues. CDR3 DNA sequence: TGTGCCAGCAGCGCTAGCGGGAGACCCCGATCCAATGAGCAGTTCTTC. As protein: CASSASGRPRSNEQFF.

This clonotype was seen more than once but under ten times. J is TRBJ2-3 and V is TRBV24-1; D not resolved. Germline lookup yields CDR1 KGHDR and CDR2 SFDVKD. V was trimmed by 7 bases and J by 1 base, leaving 11 bases between them. This CDR3 comprises 14 residues. This chain's CDR3 is CATSASLRTDTQYF. In DNA, the CDR3 is TGTGCCACCAGCGCTTCACTCCGCACAGATACGCAGTATTTT.

This clonotype was observed a handful of times. J is TRBJ1-1 and V is TRBV11-2, with 11 bases fitting TRBD1. Germline V gene sequence: CDR1 SGHAT, CDR2 FQNNGV. The CDR3 runs 16 residues. With 5 bases clipped from V and 0 bases from J, the junction kept 5 bases outside the gene matches. CDR3: CASSLRTGGLNTEAFF. CDR3 nucleotides: TGTGCCAGCAGCCTCCGGACAGGGGGCTTGAACACTGAAGCTTTCTTT.

The V gene is TRBV7-9, the J gene TRBJ2-1; 12 bases are a match to TRBD2. Per germline, CDR1 SEHNR and CDR2 FQNEAQ (reference sequence). CDR3 length equals 14 residues. V shed 7 bases, J shed 9 bases, and the junction held 7 bases outside the gene matches. CDR3 residues: CASTFQTSGSEQFF. The CDR3 DNA reads TGTGCCAGCACCTTCCAGACTAGCGGGAGTGAGCAGTTCTTC. Combining the CDR3 with reference TRBV7-9 and TRBJ2-1 gives the whole variable domain DTGVSQNPRHKITKRGQNVTFRCDPISEHNRLYWYRQTLGQGPEFLTYFQNEAQLEKSRLLSDRFSAERPKGSFSTLEIQRTEQGDSAMYLCASTFQTSGSEQFFGPGTRLTVL.

This clonotype showed up many times. The rearrangement uses TRBV7-2 and TRBJ1-4; D unresolved. Trimming took off 5 bases at V and 4 bases at J, with 11 bases between the two ends. Germline values: CDR1 SGHTA, CDR2 FQGNSA. The CDR3 consists of 14 residues. CDR3 sequence reads: CASSRTGVNEKLFF. The DNA of the CDR3 is TGTGCCAGCAGCAGGACGGGCGTTAATGAAAAACTGTTTTTT. Complete variable domain (other parts from reference TRBV7-2 and TRBJ1-4): GAGVSQSPSNKVTEKGKDVELRCDPISGHTALYWYRQSLGQGLEFLIYFQGNSAPDKSGLPSDRFSAERTGGSVSTLTIQRTQQEDSAVYLCASSRTGVNEKLFFGSGTQLSVL.

This chain uses TRBV7-2 with TRBJ2-7; 12 nucleotides match TRBD1. CDR1 is SGHTA, CDR2 FQGNSA, per germline. Unmatched junction bases numbered 10, after V lost 6 bases and J lost 7 bases. The CDR3 covers 15 residues. The CDR3 sequence is CASRLDRDRGREQYF. The CDR3 region has the DNA TGTGCCAGCAGACTAGACCGGGACAGGGGGCGTGAGCAGTACTTC.

CDR3: CASSVAATGNYGYTF. In DNA, the CDR3 is TGTGCCAGCAGCGTAGCTGCGACAGGGAACTATGGCTACACCTTC. The chain couples TRBV9 to TRBJ1-2; TRBD1 agrees at 7 bases. This CDR3 contains 15 residues. Germline V lookup: CDR1 SGDLS, CDR2 YYNGEE. J was trimmed by 2 bases and V by 0 bases; bases with no gene match: 4. Together with reference TRBV9 and TRBJ1-2, the CDR3 gives the full variable domain: DSGVTQTPKHLITATGQRVTLRCSPRSGDLSVYWYQQSLDQGLQFLIQYYNGEERAKGNILERFSAQQFPDLHSELNLSSLELGDSALYFCASSVAATGNYGYTFGSGTRLTVV.

This clonotype was seen more than once but under ten times. V and J are TRBV19 and TRBJ2-2, with a possible D match to TRBD2 (6 bases). V shed 6 bases and J shed 5 bases, with 19 bases lying between them. This CDR3 spans 16 amino acids. Germline CDR1 reads LNHDA; CDR2 reads SQIVND (reference sequence). CDR3 bases: TGTGCCAGTAGACCCCTGTTGGGGGGAAGAACCGGGGAGCTGTTTTTT. Translating it yields CASRPLLGGRTGELFF.

V gene TRBV12-3 or TRBV12-4 combines with J gene TRBJ1-2, with TRBD1 matching over 9 bases. Germline trimming cut 5 bases from V and 8 bases from J; bases unmatched to any gene: 6. The CDR3 consists of 13 residues. The CDR3 spells CASSERQGEGYTF. CDR3 sequence (DNA): TGTGCCAGCAGTGAACGACAGGGGGAAGGCTACACCTTC.

This chain links TRBV15 with TRBJ2-2, with 7 bases lining up with TRBD2. Germline assignment: CDR1 LNHNV and CDR2 YYDKDF (reference sequence). After removal of 5 bases from V and 2 bases from J, the junction contained 11 bases not matched to a gene. This CDR3 comprises 17 residues. In DNA form, the CDR3 reads TGTGCCACCAGCGGGGGGGGTAGCGGAAGAAACACCGGGGAGCTGTTTTTT. It translates to CATSGGGSGRNTGELFF.

The chain employs TRBV4-1 and TRBJ2-7, with D maybe TRBD1 (6 bases). This CDR3 region has 15 residues. Germline V gene lookup returns CDR1 MGHRA and CDR2 YSYEKL. Deletions cut 1 base from V and 1 base from J, with 11 bases between. The CDR3 loop reads CASSQAPTGSYEQYF. In DNA form, the CDR3 reads TGCGCCAGCAGCCAAGCCCCGACAGGTTCCTACGAGCAGTACTTC.

In this sample, this clonotype turned up many times. The chain carries TRBV6-1 and TRBJ1-1; 9 bases map to TRBD1. The CDR3 spans 16 residues. Germline loops: CDR1 MNHNS, CDR2 SASEGT. Trimming cost V 7 bases and J 0 bases; bases outside gene matches: 9. CDR3 amino acids: CASNLGTGRMNTEAFF. The CDR3 coding sequence is TGTGCCAGCAACCTCGGGACAGGGCGAATGAACACTGAAGCTTTCTTT.

This sequence joins TRBV28 and TRBJ2-5, with 8 bases lining up with TRBD1. CDR1 and CDR2 from the germline V gene are MDHEN and SYDVKM. V lost 4 bases to trimming and J lost 5 bases; unmatched junction nucleotides: 9. This CDR3 is built from 15 residues. CDR3: CASSWNRGIEETQYF. The CDR3 nucleotides read TGTGCCAGCAGTTGGAACAGGGGGATAGAGGAGACCCAGTACTTC.

This clonotype has just a few counts. V usage is TRBV6-2 or TRBV6-3 and J usage is TRBJ2-5; 9 bases line up with TRBD2. Germline V lookup: CDR1 MNHEY, CDR2 SVGEGT. This CDR3 region has 14 residues. With 6 bases clipped from V and 5 bases from J, the junction kept 7 bases outside the gene matches. Here the CDR3 reads CASSLAGWGETQYF. The CDR3 bases are TGTGCCAGCAGCCTAGCGGGGTGGGGGGAGACCCAGTACTTC.